The T cell receptor (beta chain) under discussion was sequenced for a study of T cell repertoires in ileal Crohn's disease. At the level of the study: About half of patients got postoperative therapy: around ten thiopurines, about 20 anti-TNF. Study-wide results and limits: Clonal expansions were more frequent in active smokers than non-smokers at surgery.

Using immunoSEQ multiplex PCR, the repertoire was profiled, and TCRdb retains in-frame clones only, with some absent. The table has about 11,000 clones, around three quarters seen once. On this clone: Antigen: not known.

Per the germline V gene, CDR1 is SEHNR and CDR2 is FQNEAQ (reference sequence). The junction had 13 bases not matched to a gene; V was cut back by 7 bases and J by 2 bases. The CDR3 is 18 amino acids. This sequence was found in an adult with Crohn's disease. The sequenced sample consisted of ileal tissue. The J gene is TRBJ2-6, the V gene TRBV7-9, with TRBD2 identical over 8 bases. This CDR3 reads CASILRGGQVTGANVLTF. In DNA, the CDR3 is TGTGCCAGCATCCTACGGGGGGGGCAGGTAACTGGGGCCAACGTCCTGACTTTC.